This passage covers 18 T cell receptor beta chains from one sample sequenced in a study of graft-versus-host responses after intestinal transplantation. What these receptors recognize is not known. The method was immunoSEQ multiplex PCR; TCRdb's version includes in-frame clones alone and lacks a portion of them. The sample yields some 100,000 clones, around 93% seen once. This specimen consisted of unstimulated CD8+ T cells sorted from spleen or lymph node cells, obtained before transplant. All receptors come from a human donor who was the organ donor for an intestinal transplant.

V gene TRBV11-2 combines with J gene TRBJ2-3; 14 positions agree with TRBD2. V lost 0 bases, J lost 2 bases, and 7 bases stayed unmatched. Germline values: CDR1 SGHAT, CDR2 FQNNGV. This CDR3 comprises 19 residues. In DNA form, the CDR3 reads TGTGCCAGCAGCTTAGACCCCCCGGGACTAGCGGGAGACACAGATACGCAGTATTTT. It translates to CASSLDPPGLAGDTDTQYF.

The chain links TRBV13 to TRBJ1-4; D remains ambiguous. There are 15 residues in the CDR3. V lost 0 bases and J lost 7, with 12 bases in between. Germline loops: CDR1 PRHDT, CDR2 FYEKMQ (reference sequence). The CDR3 nucleotides read TGTGCCAGCAGCTTAGGGGGAGGGCTCGGTGAAAAACTGTTTTTT. Protein sequence: CASSLGGGLGEKLFF. Supplemented by reference TRBV13 and TRBJ1-4, the full variable domain reads AAGVIQSPRHLIKEKRETATLKCYPIPRHDTVYWYQQGPGQDPQFLISFYEKMQSDKGSIPDRFSAQQFSDYHSELNMSSLELGDSALYFCASSLGGGLGEKLFFGSGTQLSVL.

This chain links TRBV12-5 with TRBJ2-1; 7 positions match TRBD2. V lost 5 bases, J lost 10 bases, and 14 bases stayed unmatched. CDR1 is LGHNT and CDR2 is FRNRAP in the germline V gene. This CDR3 has 15 amino acids. The CDR3 sequence is CASGPGTTDYREQFF. The CDR3 DNA is TGTGCTAGTGGTCCCGGGACTACCGACTACCGCGAGCAGTTCTTC.

This chain joins TRBV10-1 and TRBJ1-1, with a tentative D call TRBD1 (5 bases). V was cut by 2 bases and J by 6 bases, with 10 bases left in between. There are 13 residues in the CDR3. CDR1 and CDR2 (germline): WNHNN, SYGVQD (reference sequence). The CDR3 protein is CASSEGGLAEAFF. The CDR3 DNA is TGCGCCAGCAGTGAGGGGGGACTCGCTGAAGCTTTCTTT.

The chain joins TRBV5-1 to TRBJ2-7; D unclear. V lost 4 bases to trimming and J lost 4 bases, with 9 bases between them. The CDR3 loop spans 12 amino acids. Per the germline V gene, CDR1 is SGHRS and CDR2 is YFSETQ. The CDR3 DNA follows: TGCGCCAGCAGCCAAGACACTTACGAGCAGTACTTC. It is translated as CASSQDTYEQYF. The variable domain in full, completed from reference TRBV5-1 and TRBJ2-7, reads KAGVTQTPRYLIKTRGQQVTLSCSPISGHRSVSWYQQTPGQGLQFLFEYFSETQRNKGNFPGRFSGRQFSNSRSEMNVSTLELGDSALYLCASSQDTYEQYFGPGTRLTVT.

The V and J genes are TRBV6-1 and TRBJ1-4; 9 nucleotides match TRBD1. Germline V gene lookup returns CDR1 MNHNS and CDR2 SASEGT. The trim removed 2 bases at V and 6 bases at J, leaving 10 bases unmatched. This CDR3 region has 17 residues. The CDR3 loop reads CASSEFPPTGGDEKLFF. As DNA, the CDR3 is TGTGCCAGCAGTGAATTCCCGCCGACAGGGGGGGATGAAAAACTGTTTTTT.

The chain combines TRBV29-1 with TRBJ2-3; 13 bases agree with TRBD2. The CDR3 has 18 residues. Unmatched junction bases numbered 17, after V lost 5 bases and J lost 6 bases. Germline V gives CDR1 SQVTM, CDR2 ANQGSEA. The CDR3 region has the DNA TGCAGCGTTTCCGGGACTAGCGGGATAATGGTCCTGGGGGATACGCAGTATTTT. This encodes CSVSGTSGIMVLGDTQYF.

The DNA of the CDR3 is TGTGCCACCTACCCCGGGCGGCTTCGGTCGGGGGGTAATGAAAAACTGTTTTTT. Residues: CATYPGRLRSGGNEKLFF. The chain couples TRBV28 to TRBJ1-4; possible D gene TRBD1, 5 bases. This CDR3 spans 18 amino acids. The germline CDR1 and CDR2 sequences are MDHEN and SYDVKM. V was pared by 10 bases and J by 4 bases, with 28 bases between.

This chain joins TRBV7-2 and TRBJ2-1, with 8 bases that match TRBD2. V shed 1 base and J 7 bases; nucleotides not matched to a gene: 6. This CDR3 has 15 amino acids. Looked up from germline, CDR1 is SGHTA and CDR2 is FQGNSA. Here the CDR3 DNA reads TGTGCCAGCAGCTTAGATTCTACGGGAGGGAATGAGCAGTTCTTC. Residues: CASSLDSTGGNEQFF.

The V and J genes are TRBV10-3 and TRBJ2-7; D is unresolved. There are 15 residues in the CDR3. V lost 0 bases to trimming and J lost 5 bases, with 14 bases between them. Germline loops: CDR1 ENHRY, CDR2 SYGVKD. The CDR3 loop reads CAISESEIFYNEQYF. The CDR3 DNA follows: TGTGCCATCAGTGAGTCGGAGATTTTCTACAACGAGCAGTACTTC.

V usage is TRBV7-3 and J usage is TRBJ2-3; TRBD2 aligns across 7 bases. The length of the CDR3 is 17 residues. V was pared by 1 base and J by 1 base, with 8 bases of the junction left unmatched. Germline CDR1 SGHTA, CDR2 FQGTGA. CDR3 DNA: TGTGCCAGCAGCTTAAATCCTGGCGGGAGTGGCACAGATACGCAGTATTTT. Amino acid sequence: CASSLNPGGSGTDTQYF.

J is TRBJ1-2 and V is TRBV6-5; 9 bases line up with TRBD1. Germline assignment: CDR1 MNHEY and CDR2 SVGAGI. This CDR3 contains 16 residues. The V gene end was trimmed by 4 bases and the J gene end by 5 bases; junction bases not matched to a gene: 11. Here the CDR3 DNA reads TGTGCCAGCAGTTCAATCTACCCGGGACAGGGTTATGGCTACACCTTC. It encodes CASSSIYPGQGYGYTF.

V and J are TRBV7-3 and TRBJ1-4; D not certain. The ends were cut back, 6 bases at V and 8 bases at J, with 13 bases in the middle. Germline V gene sequence: CDR1 SGHTA, CDR2 FQGTGA. This CDR3 is 13 amino acids long. CDR3 DNA sequence: TGTGCCAGCAGTGACTACCCGGGGGAAAAACTGTTTTTT. This sequence encodes CASSDYPGEKLFF.

V is TRBV18 and J is TRBJ1-5, with a possible D match to TRBD1 (5 bases). The CDR3 covers 14 residues. Trimming removed 5 bases from V and 6 bases from J, with 14 bases in between. CDR1 is KGHSH and CDR2 is LQKENI in the germline V gene. CDR3 loop: CASSLYQGAQPQHF. CDR3 DNA sequence: TGTGCCAGCTCATTATACCAGGGTGCTCAGCCCCAGCATTTT.

V and J are TRBV9 and TRBJ2-1; TRBD2 aligns across 14 bases. The V segment lost 3 bases and the J segment 6 bases; nucleotides outside the gene matches: 14. This CDR3 contains 19 residues. CDR1 is SGDLS, CDR2 YYNGEE, per germline. The CDR3 is CASSAYGTSGRGSPNEQFF. The CDR3 coding sequence is TGTGCCAGCAGCGCCTACGGGACTAGCGGGAGAGGAAGTCCCAATGAGCAGTTCTTC.

V is TRBV5-1 and J is TRBJ2-7; D is possibly TRBD1 (6 bases). The ends were cut back, 4 bases at V and 2 bases at J, with 13 bases in the middle. The CDR3 is made up of 14 amino acids. CDR1 SGHRS and CDR2 YFSETQ come from the germline V gene. The CDR3 sequence: CASSGFTGTYEQYF. The CDR3 nucleotides read TGCGCCAGCAGCGGGTTCACAGGGACCTACGAGCAGTACTTC.

J is TRBJ1-6 and V is TRBV7-8; 7 bases agree with TRBD1. The CDR3 has 16 amino acids. From germline, CDR1 is SGHVS and CDR2 FQNEAQ. V was clipped by 1 base and J by 7 bases; unmatched bases: 7. CDR3 sequence: CASSLVLTGRNSPLHF. The CDR3 DNA sequence: TGTGCCAGCAGCTTAGTCCTGACAGGGCGAAATTCACCCCTCCACTTT.

V is TRBV14 and J is TRBJ2-7; TRBD1 aligns across 9 bases. The CDR3 is 15 amino acids. The V segment lost 1 base and the J segment 6 bases; nucleotides outside the gene matches: 7. Germline V gene data show CDR1 as SGHDN and CDR2 as FVKESK. The CDR3 bases are TGTGCCAGCAGCCAAGGGGGACAGGGAATTACCGAGCAGTACTTC. Its protein product is CASSQGGQGITEQYF. The complete variable domain, with remaining parts taken from reference TRBV14 and TRBJ2-7, reads EAGVTQFPSHSVIEKGQTVTLRCDPISGHDNLYWYRRVMGKEIKFLLHFVKESKQDESGMPNNRFLAERTGGTYSTLKVQPAELEDSGVYFCASSQGGQGITEQYFGPGTRLTVT.